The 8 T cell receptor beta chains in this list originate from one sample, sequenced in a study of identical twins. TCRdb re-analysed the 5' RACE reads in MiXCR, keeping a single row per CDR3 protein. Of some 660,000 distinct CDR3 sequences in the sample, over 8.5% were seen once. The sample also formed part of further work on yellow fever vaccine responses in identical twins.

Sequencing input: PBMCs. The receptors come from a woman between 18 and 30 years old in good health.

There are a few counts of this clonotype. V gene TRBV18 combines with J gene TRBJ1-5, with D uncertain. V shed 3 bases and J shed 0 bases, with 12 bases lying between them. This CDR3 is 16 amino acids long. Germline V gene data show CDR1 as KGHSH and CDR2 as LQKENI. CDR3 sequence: CASSPTGRYSNQPQHF. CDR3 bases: TGTGCCAGCTCACCCACGGGTCGATATAGCAATCAGCCCCAGCATTTT. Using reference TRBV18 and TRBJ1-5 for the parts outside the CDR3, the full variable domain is NAGVMQNPRHLVRRRGQEARLRCSPMKGHSHVYWYRQLPEEGLKFMVYLQKENIIDESGMPKERFSAEFPKEGPSILRIQQVVRGDSAAYFCASSPTGRYSNQPQHFGDGTRLSIL.

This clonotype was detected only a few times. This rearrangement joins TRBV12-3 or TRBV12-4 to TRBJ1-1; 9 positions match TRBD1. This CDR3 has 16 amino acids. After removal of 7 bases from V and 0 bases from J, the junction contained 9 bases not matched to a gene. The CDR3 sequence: CASTLHRGRLNTEAFF. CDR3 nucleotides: TGTGCCAGCACCCTGCACAGGGGGCGGCTGAACACTGAAGCTTTCTTT.

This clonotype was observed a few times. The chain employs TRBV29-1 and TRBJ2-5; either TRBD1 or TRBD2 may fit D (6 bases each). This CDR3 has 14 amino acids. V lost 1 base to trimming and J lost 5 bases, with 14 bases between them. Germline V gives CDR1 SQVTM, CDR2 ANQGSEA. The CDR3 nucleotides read TGCAGCGTTGAAGTCCCGGACGGGGGCGAGACCCAGTACTTC. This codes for CSVEVPDGGETQYF.

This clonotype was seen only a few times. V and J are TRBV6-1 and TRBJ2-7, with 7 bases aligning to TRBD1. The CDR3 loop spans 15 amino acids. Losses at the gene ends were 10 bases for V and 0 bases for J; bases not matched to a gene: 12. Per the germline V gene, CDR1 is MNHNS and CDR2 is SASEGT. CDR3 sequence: CATTMDRPISYEQYF. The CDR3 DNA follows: TGTGCCACCACAATGGACAGGCCAATCTCCTACGAGCAGTACTTC.

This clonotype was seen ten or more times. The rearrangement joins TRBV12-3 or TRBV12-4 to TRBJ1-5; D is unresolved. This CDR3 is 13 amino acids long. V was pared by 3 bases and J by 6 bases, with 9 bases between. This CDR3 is CASSFLGSQPQHF. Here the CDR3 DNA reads TGTGCCAGCAGTTTCTTGGGATCTCAGCCCCAGCATTTT.

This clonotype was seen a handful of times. DNA of the CDR3: TGTGCCAGCAGCACCCGGACTAGTGCCTACGAGCAGTACTTC. It specifies CASSTRTSAYEQYF. The gene calls are TRBV7-9 and TRBJ2-7; TRBD2 aligns across 7 bases. The CDR3 has 14 amino acids. CDR1 and CDR2 from the germline V gene are SEHNR and FQNEAQ (reference sequence). The junction had 6 bases not matched to a gene; V was cut back by 5 bases and J by 2 bases.

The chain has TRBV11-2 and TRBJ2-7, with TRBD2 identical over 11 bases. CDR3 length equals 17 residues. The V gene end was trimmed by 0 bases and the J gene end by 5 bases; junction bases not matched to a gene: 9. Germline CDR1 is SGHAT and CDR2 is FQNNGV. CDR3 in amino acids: CASSLEILAGGGNEQYF. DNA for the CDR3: TGTGCCAGCAGCTTAGAAATTCTAGCGGGAGGAGGGAACGAGCAGTACTTC.

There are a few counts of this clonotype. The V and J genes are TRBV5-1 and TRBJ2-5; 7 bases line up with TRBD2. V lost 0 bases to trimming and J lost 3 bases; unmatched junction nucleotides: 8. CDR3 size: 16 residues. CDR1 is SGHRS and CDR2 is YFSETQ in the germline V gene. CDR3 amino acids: CASSLGWTSGEETQYF. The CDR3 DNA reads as TGCGCCAGCAGCTTGGGGTGGACTAGTGGGGAAGAGACCCAGTACTTC.